This is a list of T cell receptor beta chains from one sample in a study of cytomegalovirus exposure and HLA in healthy donors. TCRdb keeps only in-frame clones here, not all; method: immunoSEQ multiplex PCR. The table shows over 120,000 clones, with 78% occurring only once. The sample was PBMCs. Receptors originate from a female donor in good health and CMV-seronegative. CDR3s include the opening cysteine and the closing phenylalanine or tryptophan. D genes are given only for firm matches. Only some rows state a clone size, as once, few, many or a class for expanded clones.

d_gene	v_gene	abundance	j_gene	CDR3aa	CDR3nt
NA	TRBV9	NA	TRBJ2-3	CASSVEVAIGTDTQYF	TGTGCCAGCAGCGTAGAAGTAGCGATCGGGACAGATACGCAGTATTTT
NA	TRBV7-3	NA	TRBJ1-2	CASSPGGFQGYTF	TGTGCCAGCAGCCCAGGAGGGTTTCAGGGCTACACCTTC
TRBD1	TRBV19	NA	TRBJ1-6	CASRGGQVNSPLHF	TGTGCCAGTAGGGGGGGACAGGTAAATTCACCCCTCCACTTT
TRBD1	TRBV5-1	NA	TRBJ2-3	CASSRRNEQGALAGDTQYF	TGCGCCAGCAGCCGAAGAAATGAGCAGGGGGCACTTGCAGGAGATACGCAGTATTTT
NA	TRBV19	NA	TRBJ1-5	CASSIGTGYNQPQHF	TGTGCCAGTAGTATAGGAACCGGGTACAATCAGCCCCAGCATTTT
NA	TRBV5-4	NA	TRBJ2-2	CASSLTGYTGELFF	TGTGCCAGCAGCTTGACAGGGTACACCGGGGAGCTGTTTTTT
NA	TRBV4-1	NA	TRBJ1-1	CASSQALGGHREAFF	TGCGCCAGCAGCCAAGCTCTCGGGGGTCATCGGGAGGCTTTCTTT
NA	TRBV7-9	NA	TRBJ1-2	CSSSLEVVGGRNYGYTF	TGTTCCAGCAGCTTAGAAGTCGTCGGGGGGCGTAACTATGGCTACACCTTC
TRBD1	TRBV5-1	once	TRBJ2-7	CASSFNDWQGAYEQYF	TGCGCCAGCAGCTTTAATGATTGGCAGGGGGCCTACGAGCAGTACTTC
NA	TRBV6-5	once	TRBJ2-3	CASTGQNTDTQYF	TGTGCCAGCACTGGGCAGAACACAGATACGCAGTATTTT
TRBD1	TRBV7-9	NA	TRBJ1-1	CASREQGGNTEAFF	TGTGCCAGCAGAGAGCAGGGGGGCAACACTGAAGCTTTCTTT
NA	TRBV13	NA	TRBJ1-2	CASSLKERGGYPF	TGTGCCAGCAGCTTAAAGGAAAGGGGTGGCTACCCCTTC
NA	TRBV5-8	NA	TRBJ2-2	CASSFPGSNTGELFF	TGTGCCAGCAGCTTTCCAGGGTCGAACACCGGGGAGCTGTTTTTT
NA	TRBV7-2	many	TRBJ2-7	CASSLDPGVLREQYF	TGTGCCAGCAGCTTAGACCCGGGAGTTTTAAGAGAGCAGTACTTC